This T cell receptor (beta chain) was identified in a study of T cell changes during pregnancy in multiple sclerosis. Only in-frame clones appear in the TCRdb table, and some are missing; sequencing was by immunoSEQ multiplex PCR. Among some 37,000 clones, more than 75% were seen once, and the ten largest hold 0.45% to 0.6%. Unmatched junction bases numbered 3, after V lost 6 bases and J lost 4 bases. The CDR3 loop spans 13 amino acids. Looked up from germline, CDR1 is MNHNS and CDR2 is SASEGT. The specimen comprised CD4+ T cells from peripheral blood mononuclear cells, sampled in the first trimester of pregnancy. This sequence was found in a female donor with multiple sclerosis, enrolled in a pregnancy study. The rearrangement links TRBV6-1 to TRBJ1-3; 7 positions agree with TRBD1. This chain's CDR3 is CASRPGQGNTIYF. CDR3 DNA: TGTGCCAGCAGGCCGGGACAGGGAAACACCATATATTTT.